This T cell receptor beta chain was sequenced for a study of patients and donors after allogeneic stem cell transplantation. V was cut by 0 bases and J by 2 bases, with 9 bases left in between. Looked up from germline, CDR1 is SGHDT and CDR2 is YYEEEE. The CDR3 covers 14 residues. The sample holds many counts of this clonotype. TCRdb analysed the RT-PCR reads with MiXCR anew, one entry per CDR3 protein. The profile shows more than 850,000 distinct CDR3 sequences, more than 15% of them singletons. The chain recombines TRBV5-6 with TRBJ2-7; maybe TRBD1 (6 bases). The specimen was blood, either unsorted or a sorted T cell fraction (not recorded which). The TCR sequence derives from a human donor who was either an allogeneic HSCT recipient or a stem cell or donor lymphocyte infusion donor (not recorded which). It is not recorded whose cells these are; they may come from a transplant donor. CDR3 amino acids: CASSLVGTPYEQYF. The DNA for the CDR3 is TGTGCCAGCAGCTTGGTTGGGACACCCTACGAGCAGTACTTC.